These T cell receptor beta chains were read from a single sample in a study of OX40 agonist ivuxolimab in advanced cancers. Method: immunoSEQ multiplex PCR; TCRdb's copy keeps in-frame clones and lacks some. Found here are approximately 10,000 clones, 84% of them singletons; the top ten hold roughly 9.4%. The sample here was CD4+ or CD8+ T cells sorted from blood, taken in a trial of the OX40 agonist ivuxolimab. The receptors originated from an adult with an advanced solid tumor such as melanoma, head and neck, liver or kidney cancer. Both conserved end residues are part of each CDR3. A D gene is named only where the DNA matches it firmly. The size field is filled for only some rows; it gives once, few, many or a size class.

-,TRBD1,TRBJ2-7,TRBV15,TGTGCCACCAGCAGAGGAGGGACAGGGGACGAGCAGTACTTC,CATSRGGTGDEQYF
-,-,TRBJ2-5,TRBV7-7,TGTGCCAGCAGCCCCATAGCGGAACAAGAGACCCAGTACTTC,CASSPIAEQETQYF
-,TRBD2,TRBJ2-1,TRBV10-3,TGTGCCATCAGTGAGTCCGGACTAGGCTATGAGCAGTTCTTC,CAISESGLGYEQFF
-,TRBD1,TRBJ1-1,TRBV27,TGTGCCAGCAGCCAGGGGGCGTGGAACACTGAAGCTTTCTTT,CASSQGAWNTEAFF
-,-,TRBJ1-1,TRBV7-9,TGTGCCAGCAGCTTAGGGAGCACTGAAGCTTTCTTT,CASSLGSTEAFF
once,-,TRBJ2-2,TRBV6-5,TGTGCCAGCAGCCCCTCCCCGGGCACCGGGGAGCTGTTTTTT,CASSPSPGTGELFF
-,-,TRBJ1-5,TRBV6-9,TGTGCCAGCAGTTACTCGAAGGGGCATGGCTATCAGCCCCAGCATTTT,CASSYSKGHGYQPQHF
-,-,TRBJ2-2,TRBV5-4,TGTGCCAGCAGCCCAGGGGACGGGGAGCTGTTTTTT,CASSPGDGELFF
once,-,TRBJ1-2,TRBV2,TGTGCCAGCAGTGATTACTATGGCTACACCTTC,CASSDYYGYTF
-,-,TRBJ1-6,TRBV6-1,TGTGCCAGCAGCCCGGGACTCCCTCCTGGGACACCCCTCCACTTT,CASSPGLPPGTPLHF
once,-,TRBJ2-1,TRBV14,TGTGCCAGCAGCCAAGAATACAATGAGCAGTTCTTC,CASSQEYNEQFF
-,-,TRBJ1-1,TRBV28,TGTGCCACGGGAAACACTGAAGCTTTCTTT,CATGNTEAFF
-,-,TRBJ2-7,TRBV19,TGTGCCAGTAGTTACGGTGTAACCTACGAGCAGTACTTC,CASSYGVTYEQYF
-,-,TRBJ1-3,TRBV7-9,TGTGCCAGCAGCATTGGAAACACCATATATTTT,CASSIGNTIYF
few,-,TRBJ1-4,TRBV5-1,TGCGCCAGCAGCTTGGGGGATACGCCTGTGGCTAATGAAAAACTGTTTTTT,CASSLGDTPVANEKLFF
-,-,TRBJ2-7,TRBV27,TGTGCCAGCACCCCCTCCCAGGGTAGGGTTCACTACGAGCAGTACTTC,CASTPSQGRVHYEQYF
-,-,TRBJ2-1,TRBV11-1,TGTGCCAGCAGCCCCCCTAGGACCGACTTCGCCTACAATGAGCAGTTCTTC,CASSPPRTDFAYNEQFF
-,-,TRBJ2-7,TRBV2,TGTGCCAGCAGTGACTTGGGGAACTGGTACGAGCAGTACTTC,CASSDLGNWYEQYF
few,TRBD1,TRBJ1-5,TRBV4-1,TGCGCCAGCAGCACCCTTCCAGGGGGCTTGGATCAGCCCCAGCATTTT,CASSTLPGGLDQPQHF